These T cell receptor beta chains were read from a single sample in a study of cytomegalovirus exposure and HLA in healthy donors. Generated by immunoSEQ multiplex PCR, the TCRdb table keeps only in-frame clones and is missing some. The sample contains about 130,000 clones, about 84% of which appear only once. Sequenced sample: PBMCs. The receptors were sampled from a boy younger than 18 in good health and CMV-seronegative. Each CDR3 is given with its conserved first and last residue. Each record gives: J gene, clone size, V gene, D gene, CDR3 DNA, CDR3 protein. D genes are given only for firm matches. The size of a clone is reported for some rows only, either as once, few or many, or as a class for expanded clones.

J gene: TRBJ2-1
clone size: -
V gene: TRBV6-1
D gene: -
CDR3 DNA: TGTGCCAGCAGCCAGAGACGGAGCTCCTACAATGAGCAGTTCTTC
CDR3 protein: CASSQRRSSYNEQFF

J gene: TRBJ2-7
clone size: -
V gene: TRBV27
D gene: -
CDR3 DNA: -
CDR3 protein: CASSSSWGSSGRGEQYF

J gene: TRBJ1-1
clone size: -
V gene: TRBV19
D gene: -
CDR3 DNA: TGTGCCAGTAGACAGTCTATTTACACTGAAGCTTTCTTT
CDR3 protein: CASRQSIYTEAFF

J gene: TRBJ1-1
clone size: -
V gene: TRBV11-1
D gene: TRBD1
CDR3 DNA: TGTGCCAGCAGTTACCCGGGACAGGGACTTGAAGCTTTCTTT
CDR3 protein: CASSYPGQGLEAFF

J gene: TRBJ2-7
clone size: -
V gene: TRBV9
D gene: -
CDR3 DNA: TGTGCCAGCAGCGACAGGGGGGGCCACGAGCAGTACTTC
CDR3 protein: CASSDRGGHEQYF

J gene: TRBJ1-1
clone size: -
V gene: TRBV7-9
D gene: -
CDR3 DNA: TGTGCCAGCAGCTTAGTCCGGGGGGCCACTGAAGCTTTCTTT
CDR3 protein: CASSLVRGATEAFF

J gene: TRBJ1-1
clone size: -
V gene: TRBV2
D gene: -
CDR3 DNA: TGTGCCAGCAGTTCGAATGGCTACACTGAAGCTTTCTTT
CDR3 protein: CASSSNGYTEAFF

J gene: TRBJ2-7
clone size: -
V gene: TRBV9
D gene: -
CDR3 DNA: TGTGCCAGCGGTCTCTCAGACGAGCAGTACTTC
CDR3 protein: CASGLSDEQYF

J gene: TRBJ2-1
clone size: -
V gene: TRBV30
D gene: -
CDR3 DNA: TGTGCCTGGAGTGGCTACAGGTCGACAGACGGCAATGAGCAGTTCTTC
CDR3 protein: CAWSGYRSTDGNEQFF

J gene: TRBJ1-2
clone size: -
V gene: TRBV21-1
D gene: -
CDR3 DNA: TGTGCCAGCAGCAAAGCCAGGGGGACCTATGGCTACACCTTC
CDR3 protein: CASSKARGTYGYTF

J gene: TRBJ1-2
clone size: -
V gene: TRBV4-3
D gene: -
CDR3 DNA: TGCGCCAGCAGCCAAGCAGGTTATGGCTACACCTTC
CDR3 protein: CASSQAGYGYTF

J gene: TRBJ2-1
clone size: -
V gene: TRBV30
D gene: TRBD2
CDR3 DNA: TGTGCCTGGAGGGGTCTCCTAGTAGCGGGAGACTACAATGAGCAGTTCTTC
CDR3 protein: CAWRGLLVAGDYNEQFF

J gene: TRBJ2-7
clone size: -
V gene: TRBV5-1
D gene: TRBD2
CDR3 DNA: TGCGCCAGCAGCCGTGGTGGGGGGGACGTTACCTACGAGCAGTACTTC
CDR3 protein: CASSRGGGDVTYEQYF

J gene: TRBJ1-5
clone size: -
V gene: TRBV4-1
D gene: -
CDR3 DNA: TGCGCCAGCAGCCAAGAGGGTGGGCACGTCAATCAGCCCCAGCATTTT
CDR3 protein: CASSQEGGHVNQPQHF

J gene: TRBJ1-1
clone size: -
V gene: TRBV15
D gene: TRBD1
CDR3 DNA: TGTGCCACCAGCGGAAGACAGGGTAGAGGGCTTGAAGCTTTCTTT
CDR3 protein: CATSGRQGRGLEAFF

J gene: TRBJ2-7
clone size: -
V gene: TRBV6-1
D gene: -
CDR3 DNA: TGTGCCAGCACCCTCAGGGGACGAAGCTCCTACGAGCAGTACTTC
CDR3 protein: CASTLRGRSSYEQYF

J gene: TRBJ2-2
clone size: -
V gene: TRBV7-7
D gene: TRBD2
CDR3 DNA: TGTGCCAGCAGCCCGGGACTAGCGGGAACCATTAGTGGCGGGGAGCTGTTTTTT
CDR3 protein: CASSPGLAGTISGGELFF

J gene: TRBJ2-7
clone size: -
V gene: TRBV7-9
D gene: TRBD1
CDR3 DNA: TGTGCCAGCAGCTTTACAGGGGACGAGCAGTACTTC
CDR3 protein: CASSFTGDEQYF

J gene: TRBJ1-6
clone size: -
V gene: TRBV30
D gene: -
CDR3 DNA: TGTGCCTGGAGTGTCGGCAAGGCGGGATCACCCCTCCACTTT
CDR3 protein: CAWSVGKAGSPLHF

J gene: TRBJ1-1
clone size: -
V gene: TRBV30
D gene: -
CDR3 DNA: TGTGCCTGGAGCGCCGTCCGGGTGAACACTGAAGCTTTCTTT
CDR3 protein: CAWSAVRVNTEAFF

J gene: TRBJ2-2
clone size: -
V gene: TRBV7-3
D gene: TRBD2
CDR3 DNA: TGTGCCAGCAGCTCGACCTTAGGCGGGAGAGAGGCCGGGGAGCTGTTTTTT
CDR3 protein: CASSSTLGGREAGELFF

J gene: TRBJ2-7
clone size: -
V gene: TRBV30
D gene: -
CDR3 DNA: TGTGCCTGGAGCTCTTACTACGAGCAGTACTTC
CDR3 protein: CAWSSYYEQYF

J gene: TRBJ2-7
clone size: -
V gene: TRBV29-1
D gene: -
CDR3 DNA: TGCAGCGTTTGCAGGGAAATCGGCTACGAGCAGTACTTC
CDR3 protein: CSVCREIGYEQYF

J gene: TRBJ2-1
clone size: -
V gene: TRBV6-1
D gene: TRBD1
CDR3 DNA: TGTGCCAGCAGCCCGGGACAGGGAGTGGAGCAGTTCTTC
CDR3 protein: CASSPGQGVEQFF

J gene: TRBJ1-5
clone size: -
V gene: TRBV4-2
D gene: -
CDR3 DNA: TGTGCCAGCAGCCAAGAGCGGGGGGACCGTCAGCCCCAGCATTTT
CDR3 protein: CASSQERGDRQPQHF

J gene: TRBJ2-7
clone size: few
V gene: TRBV19
D gene: TRBD2
CDR3 DNA: TGTGCCAGTAGTATAGCGGGGACTAGCAGGAACGAGCAGTACTTC
CDR3 protein: CASSIAGTSRNEQYF